This is a list of T cell receptor beta chains from one sample in a study of blood T cell repertoires in COVID-19. Profiling relied on immunoSEQ multiplex PCR, and the TCRdb table lists in-frame clones only, not all of them. Of about 300,000 clones detected, 83% appear once; the ten largest clones hold more than 8%. The sequenced material came from peripheral blood. The receptors come from a woman between 50 and 59 years old who had recovered from COVID-19. The CDR3 runs from the conserved cysteine through the conserved F or W. A D gene is named only where the DNA matches it firmly. Only part of the rows carry a size: once, few, many, or a class if the clone is expanded.

>-|TRBV6-5|TRBJ2-7|-
TGTGCCAGCAGTTACGCCCAGGGCTACGAGCAGTACTTC
CASSYAQGYEQYF
>-|TRBV6-2/TRBV6-3|TRBJ2-2|-
TGTGCCAGCAGTTACGACAGGACCCCAGGCACCGGGGAGCTGTTTTTT
CASSYDRTPGTGELFF
>-|TRBV2|TRBJ1-4|-
TGTGCCAGCAGTGAACCTGGGGGCGTTGAAAAACTGTTTTTT
CASSEPGGVEKLFF
>-|TRBV6-5|TRBJ1-5|-
TGTGCCAGCAGTAGCCACAGGGGCAATCAGCCCCAGCATTTT
CASSSHRGNQPQHF
>-|TRBV24-1|TRBJ2-2|-
TGTGCCACCAGTGACAACAGGGCCCTACTGGACGGGGAGCTGTTTTTT
CATSDNRALLDGELFF
>-|TRBV28|TRBJ1-2|-
TGTGCCAGCAGTCCTCGGGCAGGGTGGGACTATGGCTACACCTTC
CASSPRAGWDYGYTF
>-|TRBV5-4|TRBJ2-1|-
TGTGCCAGCAGCTCCCCCCTACTGGATGAGCAGTTCTTC
CASSSPLLDEQFF
>-|TRBV13|TRBJ2-7|TRBD2
TGTGCCAGCAGCTTAGGTCCTAGCGGGAGCTCCTACGAGCAGTACTTC
CASSLGPSGSSYEQYF
>-|TRBV14|TRBJ1-6|-
TGTGCCAGCAGCCAGCCGGGATCAAATTCACCCCTCCACTTT
CASSQPGSNSPLHF
>-|TRBV3-1/TRBV3-2|TRBJ2-1|-
TGTGCCAGCAGCCAGTGGGACTCATCTCCCAATGAGCAGTTCTTC
CASSQWDSSPNEQFF
>-|TRBV27|TRBJ2-3|-
TGTGCCAGCAGTTTATGGGGCCCAGATACGCAGTATTTT
CASSLWGPDTQYF
>-|TRBV10-3|TRBJ2-4|TRBD2
TGTGCCATCAGGCGGGAGGGTGAAAACATTCAGTACTTC
CAIRREGENIQYF
>-|TRBV9|TRBJ1-5|TRBD1
TGTGCCAGCATCAGATTTTCGACAGGGCGATATAGCAATCAGCCCCAGCATTTT
CASIRFSTGRYSNQPQHF
>-|TRBV28|TRBJ1-2|-
TGTGCCAGCAGTTGGGGGGGGTATGGCTACACCTTC
CASSWGGYGYTF
>once|TRBV18|TRBJ1-2|-
TGTGCCAGCTCGTACAGGGATTCGGGGGGCTACACCTTC
CASSYRDSGGYTF
>once|TRBV28|TRBJ2-7|-
TGTGCCAGCACCGAGGGCTACGAGCAGTACTTC
CASTEGYEQYF
>-|TRBV7-2|TRBJ2-5|TRBD2
TGTGCCAGCAGCCCCGGGACTAGCGGGGTGGAGACCCAGTACTTC
CASSPGTSGVETQYF
>-|TRBV7-3|TRBJ1-2|TRBD1
TGTGCCAGCAGCATCGACGGGACAGGGGCCGGTGGCTACACCTTC
CASSIDGTGAGGYTF
>-|TRBV12-3/TRBV12-4|TRBJ2-7|-
TGTGCCAGCAGGATTAGCGGTCCCTACGAGCAGTACTTC
CASRISGPYEQYF
>-|TRBV29-1|TRBJ1-2|-
TGCAGCGTTGAGGCCAGCAGGGCTGGCTACACCTTC
CSVEASRAGYTF
>-|TRBV6-5|TRBJ1-5|-
TGTGCCAGCAGTTACTCGATCGGTCTTAATCAGCCCCAGCATTTT
CASSYSIGLNQPQHF
>-|TRBV12-1|TRBJ2-3|-
TGTGCCAGCAGCATCCACTTCGCTGATACGCAGTATTTT
CASSIHFADTQYF
>-|TRBV12-2|TRBJ2-3|-
TGTGCAAGTCGCACCTGGTTGCGGAGTATTAAAGATACGCAGTATTTT
CASRTWLRSIKDTQYF
>-|TRBV4-3|TRBJ2-2|TRBD2
TGCGCCAGCAGCCAAGAAGGGGCGTTTAGCGGGGGCCCCACCGGGGAGCTGTTTTTT
CASSQEGAFSGGPTGELFF
>-|TRBV4-2|TRBJ1-1|-
TGTGCCAGCAGCCATAGTCCCAGGGAGGACACTGAAGCTTTCTTT
CASSHSPREDTEAFF
>-|TRBV19|TRBJ2-1|-
TGTGCCAGTAGTAAATCAGGGGATGAGCAGTTCTTC
CASSKSGDEQFF
>-|TRBV5-4|TRBJ2-7|TRBD2
TGTGCCAGCAGCGCCAGGACTAGCGGGGCCTACGAGCAGTACTTC
CASSARTSGAYEQYF
>few|TRBV4-3|TRBJ1-3|TRBD1
TGCGCCAGCAGCCAAGATCGGGACAGACTGAGCTCTGGAAACACCATATATTTT
CASSQDRDRLSSGNTIYF
>-|TRBV9|TRBJ2-3|-
TGTGCCAGCAGCGTAGCTCCCGGGACACTGAATACGCAGTATTTT
CASSVAPGTLNTQYF
>-|TRBV5-5|TRBJ2-2|TRBD2
TGTGCCAGCAGCTGGAGCGGGAGTACCGGGGAGCTGTTTTTT
CASSWSGSTGELFF
>-|TRBV6-6|TRBJ1-3|TRBD1
TGTGCCAGCAGCGACAGGGGGAAACACTCTGGAAACACCATATATTTT
CASSDRGKHSGNTIYF
>-|TRBV28|TRBJ2-7|-
TGTGCCAGCAGAAAACCGGTGAGCTACGAGCAGTACTTC
CASRKPVSYEQYF
>few|TRBV12-3/TRBV12-4|TRBJ2-7|-
TGTGCCAGCAGTCCGCCCGGGTCCTACGAGCAGTACTTC
CASSPPGSYEQYF
>few|TRBV5-8|TRBJ1-2|-
TGTGCCAGCAGCTTTCGGACAGAAGGCTACACCTTC
CASSFRTEGYTF
>-|TRBV28|TRBJ2-7|TRBD2
TGTGCCAGCACTCAACCACTAGCGGGATCCCACGAGCAGTACTTC
CASTQPLAGSHEQYF
>-|TRBV28|TRBJ2-7|TRBD2
TGTGCCAGTCACCGAGGGGCGGCCGGGAGGGACGAGCAGTACTTC
CASHRGAAGRDEQYF
>-|TRBV11-2|TRBJ2-3|-
TGTGCCAGCAGCTTACCAGCGTCAGATACGCAGTATTTT
CASSLPASDTQYF
>-|TRBV10-1|TRBJ2-7|TRBD2
TGCGCCAGCAGCACGCGTTGGGGCGGGAGGGCCCCCTGGAACGAGCAGTACTTC
CASSTRWGGRAPWNEQYF
>-|TRBV7-2|TRBJ2-1|TRBD1
TGTGCCAGCAGCTTGGGACAGGTTTACAATGAGCAGTTCTTC
CASSLGQVYNEQFF
>-|TRBV7-3|TRBJ2-7|TRBD2
TGTGCCAGCAGCCTGACTAGCGGCTACGAGCAGTACTTC
CASSLTSGYEQYF
>-|TRBV19|TRBJ2-2|-
TGTGCCAGTAGTATTCTGGGACTGTCGAACACCGGGGAGCTGTTTTTT
CASSILGLSNTGELFF
>-|TRBV28|TRBJ2-2|-
TGTGCCAGCAGTTTTCAGGGTTACACCGGGGAGCTGTTTTTT
CASSFQGYTGELFF
>-|TRBV30|TRBJ2-6|-
TGTGCCAGACGGGACTCTGGGGCCAACGTCCTGACTTTC
CARRDSGANVLTF
>-|TRBV7-6|TRBJ2-2|TRBD2
TGTGCCAGCAGCTTCACTAGCGGGGGGGCTGGCGGGGAGCTGTTTTTT
CASSFTSGGAGGELFF
>-|TRBV4-2|TRBJ1-5|TRBD1
TGTGCCAGCAGCCAGCTTCTGGCACAGGGGAATCAGCCCCAGCATTTT
CASSQLLAQGNQPQHF
>-|TRBV7-2|TRBJ2-1|-
TGTGCCAGCAGCTTAGATCTGGGAGTGATCTACAATGAGCAGTTCTTC
CASSLDLGVIYNEQFF
>-|TRBV3-1/TRBV3-2|TRBJ2-1|TRBD2
TGTGCCAGCGGACTAGCGGGGGGCCACTACAATGAGCAGTTCTTC
CASGLAGGHYNEQFF
>-|TRBV30|TRBJ1-3|TRBD1
TGTGCCTGGAGTGATGCAGGGGGCTTCTCTGGAAACACCATATATTTT
CAWSDAGGFSGNTIYF
>-|TRBV7-9|TRBJ1-1|-
TGTGCCAGCAGCTTGTCGGGGGTCACTGAAGCTTTCTTT
CASSLSGVTEAFF
>-|TRBV20-1|TRBJ2-5|-
TGCAGTGAACTAGTGTGGACCCAGTACTTC
CSELVWTQYF
>-|TRBV7-2|TRBJ2-7|TRBD2
TGTGCCAGCAGCTTAGGGACTAGTAACTACGAGCAGTACTTC
CASSLGTSNYEQYF
>-|TRBV27|TRBJ2-3|TRBD1
TGTGCCAGCAGTCACAGGGGGCCCACAGATACGCAGTATTTT
CASSHRGPTDTQYF